The sequence of this TCR beta chain was determined in a study of T cell changes during pregnancy in multiple sclerosis. Clones were sequenced by immunoSEQ multiplex PCR, and TCRdb holds only the in-frame ones, with some missing. Altogether 40,000 or so clones are present, 92% being singletons, with the ten largest covering about 27%. Only one count was recorded for this clone. V lost 5 bases and J lost 5, with 20 bases in between. The CDR3 consists of 15 residues. Germline values: CDR1 GTSNPN, CDR2 SVGIG (reference sequence). Sequencing used CD8+ T cells from peripheral blood mononuclear cells, obtained before pregnancy. The source of this sequence is a female donor with multiple sclerosis, enrolled in a pregnancy study. This chain connects TRBV30 to TRBJ2-3; D perhaps matches TRBD2 (7 bases). CDR3 sequence reads: CAWQDRGANGDTQYF. In nucleotides, the CDR3 is TGTGCCTGGCAAGATCGGGGGGCGAATGGAGATACGCAGTATTTT.